The following is a TCR beta chain sequence with its context. What it binds is unknown. The sample comes from a study of cytomegalovirus exposure and HLA in healthy donors. The PCR was carried out with 60 Vbeta primers and 13 Jbeta primers. The table came from immunoSEQ multiplex PCR; TCRdb's copy has only in-frame clones and leaves some out. Here the sample spans approximately 170,000 clones, around 80% being singletons. General study points: It is likely that the observed cluster of highly shared sequence variants was a sequencing artifact. Accounts indicate the classifier identified cytomegalovirus status with strong specificity and sensitivity.

Material for sequencing was PBMCs. The receptor was isolated from a woman aged 25 to 39 in good health and CMV-seropositive.

This CDR3 reads CASSLLQAEAFF. In nucleotides, the CDR3 is TGTGCCAGCAGCTTATTGCAGGCTGAAGCTTTCTTT. V and J are TRBV7-2 and TRBJ1-1; no definite D call. V lost 2 bases and J lost 6, with 7 bases in between. CDR3 length: 12 residues. The germline gives CDR1 SGHTA, CDR2 FQGNSA. Full variable domain (remainder filled in from reference TRBV7-2 and TRBJ1-1): GAGVSQSPSNKVTEKGKDVELRCDPISGHTALYWYRQSLGQGLEFLIYFQGNSAPDKSGLPSDRFSAERTGGSVSTLTIQRTQQEDSAVYLCASSLLQAEAFFGQGTRLTVV.